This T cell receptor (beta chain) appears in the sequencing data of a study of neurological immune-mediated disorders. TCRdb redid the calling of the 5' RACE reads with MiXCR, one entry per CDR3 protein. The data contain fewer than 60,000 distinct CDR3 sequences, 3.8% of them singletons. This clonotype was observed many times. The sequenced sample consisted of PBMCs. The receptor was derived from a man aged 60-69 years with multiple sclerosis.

The DNA for the CDR3 is TGTGCCAGCAGCAAAGCCCATGCGTCTCCCTCTGGAAACACCATATATTTT. Amino acids: CASSKAHASPSGNTIYF. The chain employs TRBV21-1 and TRBJ1-3. TRBV21-1 is termed a pseudogene. The CDR3 consists of 17 residues.